The 9 T cell receptor beta chains below all came from one sample that was sequenced in a study of T cells in localized non-small cell lung cancer. The data were produced by immunoSEQ multiplex PCR, yet TCRdb's version contains in-frame clones alone and is incomplete. The repertoire holds about 40,000 clones, with approximately 86% as singletons. Sequenced material: peripheral blood, taken before any cancer treatment. Source of these receptors: a man aged 18-49 years with stage I lung adenocarcinoma.

J is TRBJ2-5 and V is TRBV5-1; 12 bases are shared with TRBD2. J was trimmed by 2 bases and V by 0 bases; bases with no gene match: 5. The CDR3 extends over 17 amino acids. The germline gives CDR1 SGHRS, CDR2 YFSETQ. CDR3 sequence reads: CASSLGLAGGLQETQYF. As DNA, the CDR3 is TGCGCCAGCAGCTTGGGCCTAGCGGGGGGGCTACAAGAGACCCAGTACTTC.

This clone has only one observation. The rearrangement joins TRBV10-3 to TRBJ1-5; TRBD1 is a possible D gene (6 bases). The CDR3 has 16 amino acids. Germline V gene data show CDR1 as ENHRY and CDR2 as SYGVKD. Trimming stripped 2 bases from V and 5 bases from J, with 16 bases between. Written as DNA, the CDR3 is TGTGCCATCAGTGAGGTCGGAGGGGGGGGCCATCAGCCCCAGCATTTT. Protein sequence: CAISEVGGGGHQPQHF.

V is TRBV12-5 and J is TRBJ2-7, with no clear D. Trimming left V 0 bases short and J 7 bases short, with 7 bases between. CDR1 LGHNT and CDR2 FRNRAP come from the germline V gene. The CDR3 totals 12 residues. The CDR3: CASGLVQQEQYF. CDR3 in DNA: TGTGCTAGTGGTTTGGTACAGCAAGAGCAGTACTTC.

This chain joins TRBV30 and TRBJ2-2; D gene uncertain. The germline V gene has CDR1 GTSNPN and CDR2 SVGIG (reference sequence). The CDR3 covers 13 residues. The V end lost 4 bases, the J end lost 6 bases, and 12 bases lay between the germline ends. The CDR3 reads CAWTLKPPGELFF. CDR3 bases: TGTGCCTGGACCCTTAAGCCCCCCGGGGAGCTGTTTTTT.

This clone was counted a single time. The rearrangement links TRBV5-6 to TRBJ2-5, with a tentative D call TRBD1 (5 bases). This CDR3 region has 13 residues. The V end lost 4 bases, the J end lost 5 bases, and 12 bases lay between the germline ends. Germline lookup yields CDR1 SGHDT and CDR2 YYEEEE. The CDR3 loop reads CASSPGSGETQYF. The CDR3 nucleotides are TGTGCCAGCAGCCCAGGGTCCGGGGAGACCCAGTACTTC.

The V and J genes are TRBV28 and TRBJ1-2, with 10 positions matching TRBD1. Germline values: CDR1 MDHEN, CDR2 SYDVKM. The CDR3 runs to 18 residues. V lost 4 bases and J lost 0; bases outside the gene matches: 11. As DNA, the CDR3 is TGTGCCAGCAGTTCGTCGACCGGGACAGGGGCGACTAACTATGGCTACACCTTC. It translates to CASSSSTGTGATNYGYTF.

This chain joins TRBV7-2 and TRBJ2-1; TRBD1 might be the D (5 bases). This CDR3 is 12 amino acids long. Germline V gene data show CDR1 as SGHTA and CDR2 as FQGNSA. The germline V and J ends were trimmed by 5 bases and 9 bases, with 11 bases remaining between them. CDR3 in DNA: TGTGCCAGCAGCCGAAGTGACAGTGAGCAGTTCTTC. Translating it yields CASSRSDSEQFF. Full variable domain (outside the CDR3, taken from reference TRBV7-2 and TRBJ2-1): GAGVSQSPSNKVTEKGKDVELRCDPISGHTALYWYRQSLGQGLEFLIYFQGNSAPDKSGLPSDRFSAERTGGSVSTLTIQRTQQEDSAVYLCASSRSDSEQFFGPGTRLTVL.

V is TRBV2 and J is TRBJ1-3; tentative D call: TRBD1 (5 bases). This CDR3 has 13 amino acids. Trimming cost V 6 bases and J 4 bases, with 10 bases left between them. Germline V CDR1 and CDR2: SNHLY, FYNNEI. The CDR3 sequence is CASRERQGNTIYF. CDR3 in DNA: TGTGCCAGCAGGGAAAGACAGGGAAACACCATATATTTT. The whole variable domain, remainder taken from reference TRBV2 and TRBJ1-3, is EPEVTQTPSHQVTQMGQEVILRCVPISNHLYFYWYRQILGQKVEFLVSFYNNEISEKSEIFDDQFSVERPDGSNFTLKIRSTKLEDSAMYFCASRERQGNTIYFGEGSWLTVV.

The gene calls are TRBV7-2 and TRBJ2-3, with D unclear. V lost 0 bases and J lost 2, with 6 bases in between. Germline lookup yields CDR1 SGHTA and CDR2 FQGNSA. The CDR3 totals 14 residues. CDR3 residues: CASSLALNTDTQYF. The CDR3 DNA is TGTGCCAGCAGCTTAGCGCTAAACACAGATACGCAGTATTTT. Full variable domain (rest looked up from reference TRBV7-2 and TRBJ2-3): GAGVSQSPSNKVTEKGKDVELRCDPISGHTALYWYRQSLGQGLEFLIYFQGNSAPDKSGLPSDRFSAERTGGSVSTLTIQRTQQEDSAVYLCASSLALNTDTQYFGPGTRLTVL.